A single sample gave rise to the 30 T cell receptor beta chains below, sequenced in a study of cytomegalovirus exposure and HLA in healthy donors. Profiling relied on immunoSEQ multiplex PCR, and the TCRdb table lists in-frame clones only, not all of them. Among 150,000 to 200,000 clones, 86% were seen once, and the ten largest hold approximately 1.5%. The sequenced sample was PBMCs. These TCRs come from a woman in her late teens or twenties in good health and CMV-seronegative.

The chain combines TRBV28 with TRBJ2-6; 7 nucleotides align to TRBD1. Germline V gene lookup returns CDR1 MDHEN and CDR2 SYDVKM. With V trimmed by 6 bases and J by 1 base, 12 bases remained unmatched. The CDR3 is 18 residues long. The CDR3 nucleotides read TGTGCCAGCAGCCGAACCGGGACAGCCGCTTCTGGGGCCAACGTCCTGACTTTC. Amino acids: CASSRTGTAASGANVLTF. Together with reference TRBV28 and TRBJ2-6, the CDR3 gives the full variable domain: DVKVTQSSRYLVKRTGEKVFLECVQDMDHENMFWYRQDPGLGLRLIYFSYDVKMKEKGDIPEGYSVSREKKERFSLILESASTNQTSMYLCASSRTGTAASGANVLTFGAGSRLTVL.

The chain joins TRBV9 to TRBJ2-7, with a possible D match to TRBD2 (5 bases). The CDR3 covers 13 residues. The V and J ends lost 3 bases and 1 base respectively, with 8 bases between them. Germline V gene sequence: CDR1 SGDLS, CDR2 YYNGEE. CDR3 sequence reads: CASSGGGSYEQYF. CDR3 bases: TGTGCCAGCAGCGGAGGCGGGTCCTACGAGCAGTACTTC.

The chain recombines TRBV10-2 with TRBJ1-1; D might be TRBD1 (6 bases). Germline V gene lookup returns CDR1 WSHSY and CDR2 SAAADI. The CDR3 is 13 amino acids. V gave up 6 bases and J gave up 6 bases, with 14 bases separating them. This CDR3 reads CASSTTGLPEAFF. For the CDR3, the DNA is TGCGCCAGCAGCACCACAGGGCTGCCTGAAGCTTTCTTT.

This clone was found a few times. V usage is TRBV6-5 and J usage is TRBJ2-7; the D is unclear. Between the trimmed V and J ends, which lost 2 bases and 6 bases, there was a span of 11 bases. Germline lookup yields CDR1 MNHEY and CDR2 SVGAGI. The CDR3 runs 13 residues. CDR3 coding DNA: TGTGCCAGCAGTTACCGGGTCGGCGGCGAGCAGTACTTC. Encoded protein: CASSYRVGGEQYF.

This chain links TRBV6-5 with TRBJ2-7; 10 positions match TRBD1. The CDR3 runs 15 residues. CDR1 MNHEY and CDR2 SVGAGI come from the germline V gene. J was trimmed by 6 bases and V by 0 bases; bases with no gene match: 5. In DNA, the CDR3 is TGTGCCAGCAGTTACTCCGTGACAGGGGGCACCGAGCAGTACTTC. Its translation is CASSYSVTGGTEQYF.

The rearrangement links TRBV2 to TRBJ2-3; 10 bases fit TRBD2. Germline CDR1 is SNHLY and CDR2 is FYNNEI. There are 16 residues in the CDR3. Losses at the gene ends were 7 bases for V and 2 bases for J; bases not matched to a gene: 9. CDR3 DNA: TGTGCCAGCAAAAACAGACTAGCGGGTGTCACAGATACGCAGTATTTT. It specifies CASKNRLAGVTDTQYF.

This clone was seen a single time. This chain links TRBV5-1 with TRBJ1-3; tentative D call: TRBD1 (6 bases). Germline-derived CDR1 and CDR2 are SGHRS and YFSETQ. V gave up 4 bases and J gave up 0 bases, with 14 bases separating them. The CDR3 has 16 residues. CDR3 coding DNA: TGCGCCAGCAGCACCCAAGACAGGAGCTCTGGAAACACCATATATTTT. As protein: CASSTQDRSSGNTIYF.

The chain recombines TRBV5-1 with TRBJ1-4, with a weak D call TRBD1 (6 bases). The length of the CDR3 is 14 residues. The germline CDR1 and CDR2 sequences are SGHRS and YFSETQ. V shed 2 bases and J shed 4 bases, with 9 bases lying between them. The CDR3 loop reads CASSLDRINEKLFF. In nucleotides, the CDR3 is TGCGCCAGCAGCTTAGACAGGATTAATGAAAAACTGTTTTTT.

The rearrangement joins TRBV19 to TRBJ2-7; 10 bases line up with TRBD2. The CDR3 consists of 15 residues. V shed 4 bases, J shed 6 bases, and the junction held 9 bases outside the gene matches. CDR1 and CDR2 from the germline V gene are LNHDA and SQIVND (reference sequence). CDR3 amino acids: CASSNPSGRASEQYF. Here the CDR3 DNA reads TGTGCCAGTAGTAACCCGAGCGGGAGGGCCTCCGAGCAGTACTTC.

This chain connects TRBV18 to TRBJ1-3; D gene ambiguous. V was shortened by 9 bases and J by 2 bases, with 14 bases between the two germline ends. Germline values: CDR1 KGHSH, CDR2 LQKENI. CDR3 length: 14 residues. This CDR3 is CASSHSATGNTIYF. The CDR3 DNA sequence: TGTGCCAGTTCCCACTCCGCAACTGGAAACACCATATATTTT.

The rearrangement links TRBV28 to TRBJ2-1; maybe TRBD2 (7 bases). This CDR3 spans 16 amino acids. Germline V gives CDR1 MDHEN, CDR2 SYDVKM. The V and J ends lost 6 bases and 4 bases respectively, with 19 bases between them. CDR3 sequence: CASRGTSGGPYNEQFF. CDR3 in DNA: TGTGCCAGCAGGGGGACTTCCGGGGGGCCTTACAATGAGCAGTTCTTC.

This clone has more than one count but fewer than ten. V is TRBV10-1 and J is TRBJ2-7; possible D gene TRBD2, 6 bases. The CDR3 spans 13 residues. Germline V gene data show CDR1 as WNHNN and CDR2 as SYGVQD (reference sequence). Trimming cost V 3 bases and J 12 bases, with 18 bases left between them. The CDR3 nucleotides read TGCGCCAGCAGTGACTCCGGGATCAGCGGGCTGTACTTC. It encodes CASSDSGISGLYF.

The gene calls are TRBV6-4 and TRBJ2-2; D is ambiguous. V lost 0 bases, J lost 6 bases, and 8 bases lay in between. Per germline, CDR1 MRHNA and CDR2 SNTAGT. This CDR3 region has 14 residues. CDR3 bases: TGTGCCAGCAGTGACTCGATTGAGTCCGGGGAGCTGTTTTTT. It codes for CASSDSIESGELFF.

V is TRBV6-1 and J is TRBJ1-5, with 8 bases fitting TRBD1. The junction had 2 bases not matched to a gene; V was cut back by 0 bases and J by 7 bases. The length of the CDR3 is 14 residues. Germline V gene data show CDR1 as MNHNS and CDR2 as SASEGT. CDR3 DNA sequence: TGTGCCAGCAGTGAAGCTAACAGGGGGCAGCCCCAGCATTTT. Its translation: CASSEANRGQPQHF.

This chain links TRBV5-1 with TRBJ2-7; weak D call: TRBD2 (5 bases). Per germline, CDR1 SGHRS and CDR2 YFSETQ. This CDR3 spans 14 amino acids. The V gene lost 4 bases and the J gene lost 1 base, with 12 bases spanning the gap. The CDR3 is CASSPDRGSYEQYF. The CDR3 coding sequence is TGCGCCAGCAGCCCAGACCGGGGTTCCTACGAGCAGTACTTC.

The chain uses TRBV4-1 and TRBJ2-1; 8 bases align to TRBD1. Germline lookup yields CDR1 MGHRA and CDR2 YSYEKL. This CDR3 comprises 18 residues. Trimming cost V 1 base and J 1 base; bases outside gene matches: 9. The DNA of the CDR3 is TGCGCCAGCAGCCAAGGAAGCCCCCGACAGGGGTCCTACAATGAGCAGTTCTTC. Its protein is CASSQGSPRQGSYNEQFF.

The V call is TRBV11-2, the J call TRBJ2-5; perhaps TRBD2 as D (7 bases). Looked up from germline, CDR1 is SGHAT and CDR2 is FQNNGV. Trimming pared 8 bases from V and 5 bases from J, leaving 24 bases between. The CDR3 is 16 residues long. CDR3 sequence reads: CASVEGGVTRLETQYF. DNA for the CDR3: TGTGCCAGCGTCGAAGGGGGGGTGACTAGGTTGGAGACCCAGTACTTC.

The V gene is TRBV9, the J gene TRBJ2-5; possibly TRBD2 for D (7 bases). The CDR3 has 15 amino acids. In germline, CDR1 is SGDLS, CDR2 YYNGEE. Trimming pared 4 bases from V and 4 bases from J, leaving 17 bases between. CDR3 coding DNA: TGTGCCAGCAGCCCGCGATGGGGGGGCGTAGAGACCCAGTACTTC. It codes for CASSPRWGGVETQYF. The whole variable domain, remainder taken from reference TRBV9 and TRBJ2-5, is DSGVTQTPKHLITATGQRVTLRCSPRSGDLSVYWYQQSLDQGLQFLIQYYNGEERAKGNILERFSAQQFPDLHSELNLSSLELGDSALYFCASSPRWGGVETQYFGPGTRLLVL.

CDR3 residues: CAPWGRRPTDTQYF. The CDR3 region has the DNA TGTGCCCCCTGGGGGCGGAGGCCCACAGATACGCAGTATTTT. This sequence joins TRBV30 and TRBJ2-3; D might be TRBD1 (6 bases). Trimming stripped 8 bases from V and 2 bases from J, with 17 bases between. From germline, CDR1 is GTSNPN and CDR2 SVGIG (reference sequence). The CDR3 sequence is 14 residues long.

CDR3 sequence reads: CASSSYRGSFEQYF. Here the CDR3 DNA reads TGTGCCAGCAGCTCATACAGGGGGTCTTTCGAGCAGTACTTC. The chain recombines TRBV7-9 with TRBJ2-7, with 8 bases aligning to TRBD1. The V and J ends lost 4 bases and 6 bases, in that order; junction bases with no gene match: 8. The CDR3 is 14 residues long. Looked up from germline, CDR1 is SEHNR and CDR2 is FQNEAQ (reference sequence).

J is TRBJ1-1 and V is TRBV13; a weak D match, TRBD1 (5 bases). CDR1 and CDR2 (germline): PRHDT, FYEKMQ (reference sequence). CDR3 length: 16 residues. The V end was cut by 3 bases, the J end by 1 base, with 15 bases between. CDR3 region: CASSFSQGLGNTEAFF. The CDR3 DNA follows: TGTGCCAGCAGCTTTAGTCAGGGCCTCGGGAACACTGAAGCTTTCTTT.

The chain recombines TRBV29-1 with TRBJ1-4; TRBD1 agrees at 7 bases. The V gene end was trimmed by 7 bases and the J gene end by 7 bases; junction bases not matched to a gene: 3. CDR1 and CDR2 from the germline V gene are SQVTM and ANQGSEA. This CDR3 is 11 amino acids long. In DNA form, the CDR3 reads TGCAGCGCTGGGACAGTTGAAAAACTGTTTTTT. Translation: CSAGTVEKLFF.

The CDR3 DNA reads as TGTGCCAGCAGCAAATACTTCAGGGCCGGTACTGGAAACACCATATATTTT. As protein: CASSKYFRAGTGNTIYF. This chain uses TRBV21-1 with TRBJ1-3; the table's D call TRBD1 went unverified against the DNA. TRBV21-1 is termed a pseudogene. The CDR3 is made up of 17 amino acids.

This clone was observed a few times. The chain employs TRBV6-1 and TRBJ2-5; 9 bases are shared with TRBD2. The ends lost 4 bases at V and 4 bases at J; junction bases unmatched: 7. The CDR3 consists of 15 residues. CDR1 and CDR2 (germline): MNHNS, SASEGT. The CDR3 protein is CASSGLAGDPETQYF. The CDR3 nucleotides read TGTGCCAGCAGTGGGTTAGCGGGAGACCCAGAGACCCAGTACTTC.

This chain connects TRBV7-6 to TRBJ2-5, with TRBD1 matching 10 bases. This CDR3 has 17 residues. With 5 bases clipped from V and 1 base from J, the junction kept 10 bases outside the gene matches. Germline CDR1 is SGHVS and CDR2 is FNYEAQ. The CDR3 nucleotides read TGTGCCAGCAGCCTTAGGGGGACAGGGGAGATCCAAGAGACCCAGTACTTC. Translated, it gives CASSLRGTGEIQETQYF.

The chain couples TRBV5-1 to TRBJ2-3; 10 bases align to TRBD2. V shed 4 bases and J 3 bases; nucleotides not matched to a gene: 5. The germline V gene has CDR1 SGHRS and CDR2 YFSETQ. The CDR3 loop spans 15 amino acids. CDR3 region: CASSHSGGLTDTQYF. DNA of the CDR3: TGCGCCAGCAGCCATAGCGGGGGGTTGACAGATACGCAGTATTTT.

This clone was seen once. The rearrangement links TRBV4-1 to TRBJ2-1, with D perhaps matching TRBD2 (5 bases). CDR1 and CDR2 (germline): MGHRA, YSYEKL. The CDR3 spans 12 residues. The V and J ends lost 4 bases and 8 bases respectively, with 9 bases between them. CDR3 sequence: CASSPKRDEQFF. In DNA, the CDR3 is TGCGCCAGCAGCCCTAAGAGGGATGAGCAGTTCTTC.

This clone was picked up one time. CDR3 DNA sequence: TGCAGTGCTCGACTAGCGGGTGAGCAGTTCTTC. Its translation: CSARLAGEQFF. The gene calls are TRBV20-1 and TRBJ2-1, with 10 bases that match TRBD2. V lost 5 bases and J lost 9; bases outside the gene matches: 1. Germline-derived CDR1 and CDR2 are DFQATT and SNEGSKA (reference sequence). The CDR3 runs 11 residues.

The chain joins TRBV7-2 to TRBJ1-4; no clear D. Germline V gene lookup returns CDR1 SGHTA and CDR2 FQGNSA. V was shortened by 1 base and J by 8 bases, with 14 bases between the two germline ends. This CDR3 has 15 residues. CDR3 in amino acids: CASSLVVTRSEKLFF. The CDR3 coding sequence is TGTGCCAGCAGCTTAGTGGTGACTAGGAGCGAAAAACTGTTTTTT.

The chain uses TRBV15 and TRBJ2-7, with D possibly TRBD1 on 6 matching bases. The germline V gene encodes CDR1 LNHNV and CDR2 YYDKDF (reference sequence). The CDR3 sequence is 12 residues long. Trimming removed 1 base at V and 9 bases at J, with 10 bases between. The CDR3 DNA reads TGTGCCACCAGCAGAGGGACAGCCGGGCAGTACTTC. It yields the protein CATSRGTAGQYF.